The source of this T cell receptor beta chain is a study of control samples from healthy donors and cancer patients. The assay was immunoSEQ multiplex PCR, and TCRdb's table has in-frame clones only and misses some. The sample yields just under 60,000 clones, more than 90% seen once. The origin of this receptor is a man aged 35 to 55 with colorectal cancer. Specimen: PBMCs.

DNA of the CDR3: TGTGCCAGCAGCTTAGATGGGAGTAGCAATCAGCCCCAGCATTTT. It encodes CASSLDGSSNQPQHF. The chain employs TRBV7-9 and TRBJ1-5; D remains ambiguous. The CDR3 sequence is 15 residues long. V was pared by 1 base and J by 0 bases, with 7 bases between. Germline CDR1 SEHNR, CDR2 FQNEAQ (reference sequence).